This T cell receptor beta chain was profiled in a study of shared clonotypes between healthy human individuals. The assay was immunoSEQ multiplex PCR, and TCRdb's table has in-frame clones only and misses some. The profile shows about 95,000 clones, roughly two thirds of them singletons. The CDR3 spans 15 residues. CDR1 and CDR2 (germline): WNHNN, SYGVQD (reference sequence). The V segment lost 6 bases and the J segment 6 bases; nucleotides outside the gene matches: 7. Specimen: memory CD8+ T cells sorted from blood. Subset reported: CD45RO+ cells pooled with CCR7-negative TemRA cells. The receptor was isolated from a man aged 30-40 years in good health. The chain combines TRBV10-1 with TRBJ2-7; TRBD2 agrees at 14 bases. The CDR3 DNA reads TGCGCCAGCAGCGTGGGACTAGCGGGAGAAGGCGAGCAGTACTTC. It translates to CASSVGLAGEGEQYF.